The entry below describes one T cell receptor beta chain. Its antigen specificity is not known. No qualities accompany the bases; no much larger clone lies one base away. This sample stems from a study of control samples from healthy donors and cancer patients (dated by TCRdb to between 2020 and 2021). Receptors were amplified or captured by the immunoSEQ multiplex PCR assay. This is the immuneACCESS table as TCRdb keeps it, with only in-frame sequences that have V and J called. A part of the clones is gone; compared with another copy, unresolved V genes explain less than half, and the rest is unexplained. A total of more than 85,000 clones appear in this sample, just over 90% of them only once. The ten largest clones capture roughly 4.5% of the sample. CDR1 and CDR2 were assigned from the germline V gene as MNHEY and SVGAGI. Compared with germline, V lacks 8 bases and J lacks 9 bases; bases without a gene match: 7. Reading from cysteine to phenylalanine, the CDR3 counts 13 amino acids. Solely the CDR3 DNA is kept, with 39 bases framed from the first base.

This clonotype was obtained from a human donor in good health. The donor label of this sample is uncertain. In this chain, TRBV6-5 is recombined with TRBJ2-1; the central 10 bases match TRBD2. What was sequenced was blood. The DNA sequence follows: TGTGCCAGCTTAGCGGGGGGCCTGGGTGAGCAGTTCTTC. Translated, it gives CASLAGGLGEQFF.